This is a list of T cell receptor beta chains from one sample in a study of shared clonotypes between healthy human individuals. Sequencing was performed with immunoSEQ multiplex PCR; in TCRdb, only in-frame clones are kept and a portion is missing. The data hold roughly 2,000,000 clones, with around 96% observed a single time. Sequenced: naive CD8+ T cells sorted from blood. The source of these receptors is a man aged 18 to 30 in good health. The CDR3 runs from the conserved cysteine through the conserved F or W. Fields, in order: clone size, D gene, J gene, V gene, CDR3 DNA, CDR3 protein. The D gene is left open where the match is weak. Clone size appears in some rows only: once, few, many, or a class for an expanded clone.

abundance: NA; d_gene: TRBD2; j_gene: TRBJ2-7; v_gene: TRBV19; CDR3nt: TGTGCCAGTAGTCCGGGACTAGCGGGGGCCTACGAGCAGTACTTC; CDR3aa: CASSPGLAGAYEQYF
abundance: NA; d_gene: TRBD2; j_gene: TRBJ2-1; v_gene: TRBV5-1; CDR3nt: TGCGCCAGCAGCACTAGCGGGGGGCCATACAATGAGCAGTTCTTC; CDR3aa: CASSTSGGPYNEQFF
abundance: NA; d_gene: NA; j_gene: TRBJ1-3; v_gene: TRBV7-9; CDR3nt: TGTGCCAGCAGCTTTGAGACTGACGGAAACACCATATATTTT; CDR3aa: CASSFETDGNTIYF
abundance: NA; d_gene: NA; j_gene: TRBJ1-1; v_gene: TRBV4-2; CDR3nt: TGTGCCAGCAGCCAAACCGGGGCGAACACTGAAGCTTTCTTT; CDR3aa: CASSQTGANTEAFF
abundance: few; d_gene: NA; j_gene: TRBJ1-1; v_gene: TRBV6-5; CDR3nt: TGTGCCAGCAGCAAGGGGATGAACACTGAAGCTTTCTTT; CDR3aa: CASSKGMNTEAFF
abundance: NA; d_gene: TRBD1; j_gene: TRBJ1-5; v_gene: TRBV19; CDR3nt: TGTGCCAGTACTATAGACAGGGAAGGGGATCAGCCCCAGCATTTT; CDR3aa: CASTIDREGDQPQHF
abundance: once; d_gene: TRBD2; j_gene: TRBJ2-3; v_gene: TRBV2; CDR3nt: TGTGCCAGCAGAATAGCGGGGGGCACAGATACGCAGTATTTT; CDR3aa: CASRIAGGTDTQYF
abundance: NA; d_gene: NA; j_gene: TRBJ2-1; v_gene: TRBV7-2; CDR3nt: TGTGCCAGCAGCTTGGGTGGTTCCTACAATGAGCAGTTCTTC; CDR3aa: CASSLGGSYNEQFF
abundance: NA; d_gene: TRBD1; j_gene: TRBJ2-1; v_gene: TRBV7-7; CDR3nt: TGTGCAGACTCGCCCGGGAGAACAGGGGGGAAGAATGAGCAGTTCTTC; CDR3aa: CADSPGRTGGKNEQFF
abundance: NA; d_gene: TRBD1; j_gene: TRBJ1-1; v_gene: TRBV25-1; CDR3nt: TGTGCCAGCAGTGAAGCGACAGGGAAAAACACTGAAGCTTTCTTT; CDR3aa: CASSEATGKNTEAFF
abundance: NA; d_gene: TRBD1; j_gene: TRBJ2-7; v_gene: TRBV28; CDR3nt: TGTGCCAGCAGCTACAGGGGGCTGGTCTACGAGCAGTACTTC; CDR3aa: CASSYRGLVYEQYF
abundance: NA; d_gene: NA; j_gene: TRBJ2-3; v_gene: TRBV11-2; CDR3nt: TGTGCCAGCAGCCCCCGACTAGTTGGGGATACGCAGTATTTT; CDR3aa: CASSPRLVGDTQYF
abundance: NA; d_gene: TRBD2; j_gene: TRBJ2-7; v_gene: TRBV27; CDR3nt: TGTGCCAGCTCGACGAAGGCTAGCGGGACCCACGAGCAGTACTTC; CDR3aa: CASSTKASGTHEQYF
abundance: NA; d_gene: NA; j_gene: TRBJ2-2; v_gene: TRBV2; CDR3nt: TGTGCCAGCATTGGGGAGGGGGCTATAGCCGGGGAGCTGTTTTTT; CDR3aa: CASIGEGAIAGELFF
abundance: NA; d_gene: NA; j_gene: TRBJ1-1; v_gene: TRBV2; CDR3nt: TGTGCCAGCAGGAAGACGACAGAGCGGAACACTGAAGCTTTCTTT; CDR3aa: CASRKTTERNTEAFF
abundance: once; d_gene: TRBD2; j_gene: TRBJ2-7; v_gene: TRBV4-1; CDR3nt: TGCGCCAGCAGCCCGACTAGCCGCTCCTACGAGCAGTACTTC; CDR3aa: CASSPTSRSYEQYF
abundance: NA; d_gene: NA; j_gene: TRBJ2-7; v_gene: TRBV28; CDR3nt: TGTGCCAGCAGTCTCCTCGGGGGAGGGGGAACCGTCGAGCAGTACTTC; CDR3aa: CASSLLGGGGTVEQYF
abundance: NA; d_gene: NA; j_gene: TRBJ1-2; v_gene: TRBV25-1; CDR3nt: TGTGCCAGCAGTGAATCAGGGTTCTCCAACTATGGCTACACCTTC; CDR3aa: CASSESGFSNYGYTF
abundance: NA; d_gene: TRBD2; j_gene: TRBJ2-5; v_gene: TRBV12-5; CDR3nt: TGTGCTAGTGGTGACGCTAGCGGGAGGATTGAGGAGACCCAGTACTTC; CDR3aa: CASGDASGRIEETQYF
abundance: once; d_gene: TRBD1; j_gene: TRBJ1-6; v_gene: TRBV27; CDR3nt: TGTGCCAGCACCTATGCAGGGGGCAATTCACCCCTCCACTTT; CDR3aa: CASTYAGGNSPLHF
abundance: NA; d_gene: NA; j_gene: TRBJ2-7; v_gene: TRBV7-2; CDR3nt: TGTGCCAGCAGCACACTAGCAAGGAGCTCCTACGAGCAGTACTTC; CDR3aa: CASSTLARSSYEQYF
abundance: NA; d_gene: TRBD2; j_gene: TRBJ2-1; v_gene: TRBV29-1; CDR3nt: TGCAGCGTTGAGTCGGCTAGCGGGGCTTACAATGAGCAGTTCTTC; CDR3aa: CSVESASGAYNEQFF
abundance: NA; d_gene: NA; j_gene: TRBJ2-7; v_gene: TRBV4-1; CDR3nt: TGCGCCAGCAGCCAAGGGACCGATAACTCCTACGAGCAGTACTTC; CDR3aa: CASSQGTDNSYEQYF
abundance: NA; d_gene: NA; j_gene: TRBJ2-1; v_gene: TRBV11-2; CDR3nt: TGTGCCAGCAGTCAGCCAGGCTCCTACAATGAGCAGTTCTTC; CDR3aa: CASSQPGSYNEQFF
abundance: NA; d_gene: TRBD1; j_gene: TRBJ2-3; v_gene: TRBV7-6; CDR3nt: TGTGCCAGCAGCTTAGGCCCGATCGGGACAGGGGAGACAGATACGCAGTATTTT; CDR3aa: CASSLGPIGTGETDTQYF
abundance: once; d_gene: NA; j_gene: TRBJ2-5; v_gene: TRBV5-1; CDR3nt: TGCGCCAGCAGCTCTCCGCGAGCGGAACAAGAGACCCAGTACTTC; CDR3aa: CASSSPRAEQETQYF
abundance: NA; d_gene: NA; j_gene: TRBJ2-7; v_gene: TRBV6-5; CDR3nt: TGTGCCACCTCCGGGACCCACTACGAGCAGTACTTC; CDR3aa: CATSGTHYEQYF
abundance: once; d_gene: NA; j_gene: TRBJ1-2; v_gene: TRBV19; CDR3nt: TGTGCCAGCAAGACAGCTTCCTATGGCTACACCTTC; CDR3aa: CASKTASYGYTF
abundance: NA; d_gene: NA; j_gene: TRBJ2-7; v_gene: TRBV7-9; CDR3nt: TGTGCCAGCAGCTTAGACAGCCCCGACGAGCAGTACTTC; CDR3aa: CASSLDSPDEQYF
abundance: NA; d_gene: NA; j_gene: TRBJ2-1; v_gene: TRBV27; CDR3nt: TGTGCCAGCAGCCTATCGGGACTTATCTACAATGAGCAGTTCTTC; CDR3aa: CASSLSGLIYNEQFF
abundance: once; d_gene: TRBD1; j_gene: TRBJ2-7; v_gene: TRBV6-1; CDR3nt: TGTGCCAGCAGCCCGACAGGGGCCAGCTACGAGCAGTACTTC; CDR3aa: CASSPTGASYEQYF
abundance: NA; d_gene: TRBD2; j_gene: TRBJ2-6; v_gene: TRBV13; CDR3nt: TGTGCCAGCAGCTTAGGCAGCAATAGCGGGGGCAGTAGCTCTGGGGCCAACGTCCTGACTTTC; CDR3aa: CASSLGSNSGGSSSGANVLTF
abundance: NA; d_gene: NA; j_gene: TRBJ2-5; v_gene: TRBV5-5; CDR3nt: TGTGCCACCTCGAGGGCCGGAAATCAAGAGACCCAGTACTTC; CDR3aa: CATSRAGNQETQYF
abundance: NA; d_gene: TRBD1; j_gene: TRBJ2-7; v_gene: TRBV28; CDR3nt: TGTGCCAGCAGTTTCGAGACAGGGGCCTACGAGCAGTACTTC; CDR3aa: CASSFETGAYEQYF
abundance: NA; d_gene: NA; j_gene: TRBJ1-1; v_gene: TRBV28; CDR3nt: TGTGCCAGCAGTTTAAGGACAGTGAACACTGAAGCTTTCTTT; CDR3aa: CASSLRTVNTEAFF
abundance: NA; d_gene: NA; j_gene: TRBJ2-5; v_gene: TRBV4-1; CDR3nt: TGCGCCAGCAGCCAATTCCTTCGGACGGGCCAAGAGACCCAGTACTTC; CDR3aa: CASSQFLRTGQETQYF
abundance: NA; d_gene: NA; j_gene: TRBJ2-1; v_gene: TRBV5-8; CDR3nt: TGTGCCAGCAGCTTGGGGCAGGGTGGATCCTACAATGAGCAGTTCTTC; CDR3aa: CASSLGQGGSYNEQFF
abundance: once; d_gene: NA; j_gene: TRBJ1-1; v_gene: TRBV5-1; CDR3nt: TGCGCCAGCAGCTTGAATACAGGGATGAACACTGAAGCTTTCTTT; CDR3aa: CASSLNTGMNTEAFF
abundance: NA; d_gene: TRBD1; j_gene: TRBJ1-2; v_gene: TRBV19; CDR3nt: TGTGCCAGTAGCCAGACAGGGGGGTACTATGGCTACACCTTC; CDR3aa: CASSQTGGYYGYTF
abundance: NA; d_gene: NA; j_gene: TRBJ1-6; v_gene: TRBV7-9; CDR3nt: TGTGCCAGCAGCATTGACAGTGGGATTGAAAATTCACCCCTCCACTTT; CDR3aa: CASSIDSGIENSPLHF